The following is a T cell receptor beta chain sequence with its context. As yet, its antigen is unknown. This sample was included in a study of beta chain features in type 1 diabetes. Study-wide background: Analysis included more than 90 million sorted cells drawn from all samples. Study findings and constraints: For TCRB rearrangement, an influence of HLA type remained unresolved here. For Type 1 diabetes patients, all four CD4+ subsets carried TCRB CDR3s that were moderately but significantly shorter. Cells with high TCR expression could be over-represented by cDNA sequencing.

Every bit of the isolated RNA underwent reverse transcription, so sequencing read expressed TCRB transcripts. Naive, central memory and regulatory T cell samples came to a mean of approximately 3.3 million reads. Libraries were prepared by immunoSEQ multiplex PCR; TCRdb keeps only in-frame clonotypes and omits some of them. Of roughly 700,000 clones listed, around an eighth are singletons. CDR3 length equals 16 residues. Trimming stripped 5 bases from V and 1 base from J, with 16 bases between. Per germline, CDR1 MDHEN and CDR2 SYDVKM. V and J are TRBV28 and TRBJ2-3, with D possibly called TRBD1 or TRBD2 (5 bases each). The TCR originated in a man between 18 and 29 years old with type 1 diabetes. The sample consisted of naive CD4+ T cells from blood. CDR3 loop: CASSTLGVVGTDTQYF. The CDR3 coding sequence is TGTGCCAGCAGTACCTTGGGGGTCGTAGGCACAGATACGCAGTATTTT. The whole variable domain, remainder taken from reference TRBV28 and TRBJ2-3, is DVKVTQSSRYLVKRTGEKVFLECVQDMDHENMFWYRQDPGLGLRLIYFSYDVKMKEKGDIPEGYSVSREKKERFSLILESASTNQTSMYLCASSTLGVVGTDTQYFGPGTRLTVL.